This T cell receptor (beta chain) was found in a study of CD8+CD57+ T cells in acquired aplastic anemia. Study conclusions and caveats: The number of CD8+ CDR3 sequences shared by patients and controls was around 30. Controls and patients did not differ significantly in CD8+ Simpson's diversity.

The template used for profiling TCR beta VDJ and CDR3 was genomic DNA. From the reads, TCRdb called clonotypes with MiXCR, one entry per CDR3 protein. The data contain over 150,000 distinct CDR3 sequences, 54% of them singletons. The CDR3 is 15 residues long. Germline V gene data show CDR1 as SNHLY and CDR2 as FYNNEI. J was trimmed by 5 bases and V by 8 bases; bases with no gene match: 9. This clonotype occurred a few times. Its antigen is as yet unknown. This chain joins TRBV2 and TRBJ1-6; 7 bases are a match to TRBD1. This sequence originates from a human donor in good health, serving as a control. Sequencing was done on a sample of sorted CD4+, CD8+, or CD8+CD57+ T cells (not recorded which) from PBMCs. CDR3 nucleotide sequence: TGTGCCAGCGGGGGGCCGGGACAGCATAATTCACCCCTCCACTTT. This translates into CASGGPGQHNSPLHF.